Only one count was recorded for the clone carrying this TCR beta chain. The source of the sample is a study of blood T cell repertoires in COVID-19. For the study at large: Researchers got acute and convalescent COVID-19 samples from the United States, Italy and Spain. T cells, B-cell-depleted T cells, or PBMCs provided the cDNA or gDNA that served as material.

Trimming cost V 3 bases and J 2 bases; bases outside gene matches: 4. CDR3 length equals 16 residues. From germline, CDR1 is MNHNS and CDR2 SASEGT. TCRdb keeps only in-frame clones here, not all; method: immunoSEQ multiplex PCR. Here the sample spans about 250,000 clones, around 90% being singletons. Patients in Seattle were enrolled during active infection, then followed longitudinally. The rearrangement uses TRBV6-1 and TRBJ2-3, with 11 bases fitting TRBD2. Sequencing was done on a sample of peripheral blood. The sequence was obtained from an older woman with COVID-19, enrolled during active disease. The CDR3 reads CASSEVLAGATDTQYF. DNA for the CDR3: TGTGCCAGCAGTGAGGTACTAGCGGGGGCCACAGATACGCAGTATTTT.